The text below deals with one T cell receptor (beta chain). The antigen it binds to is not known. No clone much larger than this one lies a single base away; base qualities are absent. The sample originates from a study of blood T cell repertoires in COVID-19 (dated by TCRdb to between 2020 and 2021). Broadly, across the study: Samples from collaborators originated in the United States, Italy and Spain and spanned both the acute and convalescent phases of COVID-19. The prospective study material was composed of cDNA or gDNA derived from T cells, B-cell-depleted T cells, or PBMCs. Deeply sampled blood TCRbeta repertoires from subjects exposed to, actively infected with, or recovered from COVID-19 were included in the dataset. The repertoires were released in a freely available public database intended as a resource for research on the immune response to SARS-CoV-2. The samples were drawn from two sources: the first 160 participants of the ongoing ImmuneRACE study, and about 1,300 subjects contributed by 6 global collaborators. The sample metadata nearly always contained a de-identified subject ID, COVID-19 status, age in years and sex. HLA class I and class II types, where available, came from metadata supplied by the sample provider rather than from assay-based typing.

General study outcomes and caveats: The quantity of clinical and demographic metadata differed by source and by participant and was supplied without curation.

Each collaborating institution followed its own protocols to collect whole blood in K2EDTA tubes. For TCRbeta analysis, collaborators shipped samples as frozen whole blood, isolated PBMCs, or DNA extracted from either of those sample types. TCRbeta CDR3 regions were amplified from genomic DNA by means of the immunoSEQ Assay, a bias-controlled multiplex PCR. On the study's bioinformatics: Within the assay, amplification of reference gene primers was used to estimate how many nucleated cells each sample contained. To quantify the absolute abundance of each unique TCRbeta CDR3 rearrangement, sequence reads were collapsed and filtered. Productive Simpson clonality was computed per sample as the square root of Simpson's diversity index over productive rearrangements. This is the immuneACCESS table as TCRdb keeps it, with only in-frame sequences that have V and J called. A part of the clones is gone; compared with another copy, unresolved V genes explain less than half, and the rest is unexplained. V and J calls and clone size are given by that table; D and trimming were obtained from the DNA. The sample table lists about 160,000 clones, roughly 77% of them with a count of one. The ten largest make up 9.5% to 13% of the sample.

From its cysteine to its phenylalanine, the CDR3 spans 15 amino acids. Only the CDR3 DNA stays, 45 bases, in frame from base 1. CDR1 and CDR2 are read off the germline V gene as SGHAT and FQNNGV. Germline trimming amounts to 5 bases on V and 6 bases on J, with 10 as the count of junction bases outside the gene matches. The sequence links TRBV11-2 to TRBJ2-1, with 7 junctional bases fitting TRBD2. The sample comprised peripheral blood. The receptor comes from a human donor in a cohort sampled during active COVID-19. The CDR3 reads CASSTGASGSNEQFF. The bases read TGTGCCAGCAGCACCGGGGCTAGCGGATCCAATGAGCAGTTCTTC.